This is a list of T cell receptor beta chains from one sample in a study of T cell responses to AZD1222 COVID-19 vaccine. TCRdb keeps only in-frame clones here, not all; method: immunoSEQ multiplex PCR. Of 140,000 or so clones in the sample, about nine tenths were seen once. The source was peripheral blood, collected 28 days after the second AZD1222 dose. These receptors all stem from an adult who received the AZD1222 COVID-19 vaccine. The CDR3 runs from the conserved cysteine through the conserved F or W. D genes are given only for firm matches.

TRBV7-3,.,CASSLAHLETQYF
TRBV14,TRBD2,CASSQDVDILSGSSYEQYF
TRBV27,.,CASSSGINEQFF
TRBV12-3/TRBV12-4,.,CASSPGLLGGYTF
TRBV7-2,TRBD2,CASTPAPRGLASQETQYF
TRBV5-8,.,CASSWSARGNSPLHF
TRBV12-3/TRBV12-4,.,CASSSGRNTEAFF
TRBV5-5,.,CASSWRPFGDTIYF
TRBV11-1,.,CASSLSGNTIYF
TRBV19,.,CASSARQNYGYTF
TRBV19,.,CASSNFGRLVGSYEQYF